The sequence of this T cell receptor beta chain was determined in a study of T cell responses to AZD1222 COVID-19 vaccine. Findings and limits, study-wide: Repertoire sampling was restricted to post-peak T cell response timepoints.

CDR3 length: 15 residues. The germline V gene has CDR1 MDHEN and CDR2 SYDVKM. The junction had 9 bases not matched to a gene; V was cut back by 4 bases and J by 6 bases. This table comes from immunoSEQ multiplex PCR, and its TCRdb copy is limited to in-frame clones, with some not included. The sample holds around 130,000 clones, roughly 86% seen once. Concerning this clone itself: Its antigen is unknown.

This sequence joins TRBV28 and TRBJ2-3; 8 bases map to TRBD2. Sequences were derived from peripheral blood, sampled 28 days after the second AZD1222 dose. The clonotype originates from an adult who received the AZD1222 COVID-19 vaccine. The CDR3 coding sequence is TGTGCCAGCAGTTGGAGCGGGAGATCAGAGGATACGCAGTATTTT. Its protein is CASSWSGRSEDTQYF.